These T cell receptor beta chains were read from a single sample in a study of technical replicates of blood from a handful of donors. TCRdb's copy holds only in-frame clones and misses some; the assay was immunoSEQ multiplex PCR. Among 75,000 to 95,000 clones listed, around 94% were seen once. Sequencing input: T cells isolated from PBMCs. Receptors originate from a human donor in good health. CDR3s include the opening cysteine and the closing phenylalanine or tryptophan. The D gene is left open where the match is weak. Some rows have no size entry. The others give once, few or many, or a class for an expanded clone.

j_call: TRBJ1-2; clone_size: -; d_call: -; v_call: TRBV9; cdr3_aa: CASSPAWESYGYTF; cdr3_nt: TGTGCCAGCAGCCCAGCATGGGAGAGCTATGGCTACACCTTC
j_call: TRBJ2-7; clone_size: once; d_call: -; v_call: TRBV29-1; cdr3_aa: CSVESPNGNEQYF; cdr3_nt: TGCAGCGTTGAATCGCCGAACGGTAACGAGCAGTACTTC
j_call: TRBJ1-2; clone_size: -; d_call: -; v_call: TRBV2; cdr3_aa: CASSLTQANYGYTF; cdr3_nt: TGTGCCAGCAGTTTAACCCAAGCGAACTATGGCTACACCTTC
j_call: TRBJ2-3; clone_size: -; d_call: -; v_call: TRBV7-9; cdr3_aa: CASSPSDRVSTDTQYF; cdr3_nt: TGTGCCAGCAGCCCCTCGGACAGAGTTAGCACAGATACGCAGTATTTT
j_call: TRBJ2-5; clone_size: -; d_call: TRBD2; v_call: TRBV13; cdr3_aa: CASSSPIMGLAGGQETQYF; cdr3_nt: TGTGCCAGCAGCTCGCCGATAATGGGACTAGCGGGGGGCCAAGAGACCCAGTACTTC
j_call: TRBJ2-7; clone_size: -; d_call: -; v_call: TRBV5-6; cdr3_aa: CASSPTGLLSPLSYEQYF; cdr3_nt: TGTGCCAGCAGCCCCACGGGACTCCTATCACCTTTATCCTACGAGCAGTACTTC
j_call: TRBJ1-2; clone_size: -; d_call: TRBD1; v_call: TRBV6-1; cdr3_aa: CASNDRGHYGYTF; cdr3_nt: TGTGCCAGCAACGACAGGGGACACTATGGCTACACCTTC
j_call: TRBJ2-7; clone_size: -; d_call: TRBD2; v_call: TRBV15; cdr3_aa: CATSRDPTSGRRGLYEQYF; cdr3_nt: TGTGCCACCAGCAGAGATCCAACTAGCGGGAGGCGGGGTTTGTACGAGCAGTACTTC
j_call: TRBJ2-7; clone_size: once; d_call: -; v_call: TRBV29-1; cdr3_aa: CSVAEVSSEQYF; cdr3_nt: TGCAGCGTTGCGGAGGTCAGTAGCGAGCAGTACTTC
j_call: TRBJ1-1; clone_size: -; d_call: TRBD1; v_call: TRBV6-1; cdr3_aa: CASSEDRDDTEAFF; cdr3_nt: TGTGCCAGCAGTGAGGACAGGGACGACACTGAAGCTTTCTTT
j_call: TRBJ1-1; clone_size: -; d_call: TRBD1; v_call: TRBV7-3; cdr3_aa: CASSLATGGTEAFF; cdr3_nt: TGTGCCAGCAGCTTAGCGACAGGGGGGACTGAAGCTTTCTTT
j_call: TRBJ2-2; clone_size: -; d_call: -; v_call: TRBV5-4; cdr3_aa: CASSPPFANTGELFF; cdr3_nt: TGTGCCAGCAGCCCCCCATTTGCGAACACCGGGGAGCTGTTTTTT
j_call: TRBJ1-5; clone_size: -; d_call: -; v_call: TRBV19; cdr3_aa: CASSWRSGNQPQHF; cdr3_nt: TGTGCCAGTAGTTGGCGCAGCGGCAATCAGCCCCAGCATTTT
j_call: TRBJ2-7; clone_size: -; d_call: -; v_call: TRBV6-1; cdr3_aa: CATRDDYRSYEQYF; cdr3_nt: TGTGCCACCAGGGACGACTACCGCTCCTACGAGCAGTACTTC
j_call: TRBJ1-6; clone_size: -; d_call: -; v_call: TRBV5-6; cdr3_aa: CASSSQGSGNSPLHF; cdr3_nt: TGTGCCAGCAGCTCCCAGGGGTCGGGCAATTCACCCCTCCACTTT
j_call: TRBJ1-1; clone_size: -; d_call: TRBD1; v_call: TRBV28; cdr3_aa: CASSSVRGALVFMNTEAFF; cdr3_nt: TGTGCCAGCAGCTCCGTCAGGGGGGCGCTTGTCTTCATGAACACTGAAGCTTTCTTT
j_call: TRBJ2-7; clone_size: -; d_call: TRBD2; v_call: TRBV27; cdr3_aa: CASSAMTSGALYEQYF; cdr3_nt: TGTGCCAGCAGTGCCATGACTAGCGGGGCTCTCTACGAGCAGTACTTC
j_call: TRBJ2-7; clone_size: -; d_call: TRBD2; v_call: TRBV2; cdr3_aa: CASSEAFWREGLYEQYF; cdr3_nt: TGTGCCAGCAGTGAGGCTTTTTGGCGGGAGGGCCTCTACGAGCAGTACTTC
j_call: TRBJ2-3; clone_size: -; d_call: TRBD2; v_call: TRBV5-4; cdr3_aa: CASSLGYTGGPLTDTQYF; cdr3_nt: TGTGCCAGCAGCTTGGGTTATACGGGAGGGCCTCTCACAGATACGCAGTATTTT
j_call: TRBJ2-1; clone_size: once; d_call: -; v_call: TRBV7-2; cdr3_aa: CASSLRGSSYNEQFF; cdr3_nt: TGTGCCAGCAGCTTAAGGGGGTCCTCCTACAATGAGCAGTTCTTC
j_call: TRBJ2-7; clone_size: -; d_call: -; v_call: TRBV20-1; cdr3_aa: CSAGDWEQYF; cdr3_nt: TGCAGTGCTGGGGACTGGGAGCAGTACTTC
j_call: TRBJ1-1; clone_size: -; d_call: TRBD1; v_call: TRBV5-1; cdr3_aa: CASSLRQGARDTEAFF; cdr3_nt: TGCGCCAGCAGCTTACGACAGGGGGCACGGGACACTGAAGCTTTCTTT
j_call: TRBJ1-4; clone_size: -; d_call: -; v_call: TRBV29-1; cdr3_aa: CSVEAPYNEKLFF; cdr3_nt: TGCAGCGTTGAGGCACCATATAATGAAAAACTGTTTTTT
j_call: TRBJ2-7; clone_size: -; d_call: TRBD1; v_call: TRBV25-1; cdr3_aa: CASSGTGGFYEQYF; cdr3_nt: TGTGCCAGCAGTGGGACAGGGGGTTTTTACGAGCAGTACTTC
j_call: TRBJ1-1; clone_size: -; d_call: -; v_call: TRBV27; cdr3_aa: CASSFIGDMNTEAFF; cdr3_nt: TGTGCCAGCAGTTTCATAGGGGACATGAACACTGAAGCTTTCTTT
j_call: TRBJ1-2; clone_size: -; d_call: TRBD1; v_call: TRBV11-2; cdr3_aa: CASSLVERSDRVDGYTF; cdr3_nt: TGTGCCAGCAGCTTAGTCGAGAGATCAGACAGGGTGGATGGCTACACCTTC
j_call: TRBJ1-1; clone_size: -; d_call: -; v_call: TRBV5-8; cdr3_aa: CASSLVFRVQEAFF; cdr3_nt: TGTGCCAGCAGCTTGGTCTTTCGGGTACAAGAAGCTTTCTTT
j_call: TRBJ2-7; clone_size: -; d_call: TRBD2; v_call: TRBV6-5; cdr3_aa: CASRDQPGLAYEQYF; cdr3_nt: TGTGCCAGCAGGGACCAACCTGGACTAGCCTACGAGCAGTACTTC
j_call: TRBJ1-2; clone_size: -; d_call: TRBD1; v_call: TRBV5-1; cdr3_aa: CASSLDRGYGYTF; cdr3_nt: TGCGCCAGCAGCTTGGACAGGGGCTATGGCTACACCTTC
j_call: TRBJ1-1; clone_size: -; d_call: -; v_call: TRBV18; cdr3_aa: CASSPLEGGTEAFF; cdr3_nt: TGTGCCAGCTCACCACTGGAGGGAGGCACTGAAGCTTTCTTT
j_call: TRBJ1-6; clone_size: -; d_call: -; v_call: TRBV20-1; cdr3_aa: CSARNSDSLHF; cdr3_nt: TGCAGTGCTAGAAATTCGGACTCTCTCCACTTT
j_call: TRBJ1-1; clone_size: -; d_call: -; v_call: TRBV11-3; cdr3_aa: CASSFQSGSTEAFF; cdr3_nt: TGTGCCAGCAGCTTCCAATCGGGAAGCACTGAAGCTTTCTTT
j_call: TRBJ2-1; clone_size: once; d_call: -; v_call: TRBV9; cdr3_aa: CASSVSQTRAAYNEQFF; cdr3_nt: TGTGCCAGCAGCGTATCCCAAACTAGAGCGGCCTACAATGAGCAGTTCTTC
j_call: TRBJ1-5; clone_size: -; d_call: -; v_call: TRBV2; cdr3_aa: CASSTGPAPQHF; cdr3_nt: TGTGCCAGCAGTACAGGCCCGGCGCCCCAGCATTTT
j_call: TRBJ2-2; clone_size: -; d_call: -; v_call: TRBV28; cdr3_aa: CASSFRVSGELFF; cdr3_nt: TGTGCCAGCAGCTTCAGGGTTTCCGGGGAGCTGTTTTTT
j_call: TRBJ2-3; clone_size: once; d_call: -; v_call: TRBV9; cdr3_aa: CASTPNTDTQYF; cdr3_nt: TGTGCCAGCACCCCTAATACGGATACGCAGTATTTT
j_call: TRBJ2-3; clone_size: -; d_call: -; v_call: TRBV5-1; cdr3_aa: CASFQGGAGDTQYF; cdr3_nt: TGCGCCAGCTTCCAGGGTGGTGCAGGGGATACGCAGTATTTT
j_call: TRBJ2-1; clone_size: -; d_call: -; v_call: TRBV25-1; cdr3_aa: CASHPGVGEQFF; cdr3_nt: TGTGCCAGCCACCCAGGGGTTGGTGAGCAGTTCTTC
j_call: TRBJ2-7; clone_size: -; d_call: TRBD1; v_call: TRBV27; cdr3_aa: CASSLGQGAYEQYF; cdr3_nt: TGTGCCAGCAGTCTGGGACAGGGGGCTTACGAGCAGTACTTC
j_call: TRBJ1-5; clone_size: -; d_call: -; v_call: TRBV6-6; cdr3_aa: CASSLGGYKPQHF; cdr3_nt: TGTGCCAGCTCCCTCGGCGGCTACAAGCCCCAGCATTTT
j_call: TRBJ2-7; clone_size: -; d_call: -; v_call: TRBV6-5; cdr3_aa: CASRPGGAGEQYF; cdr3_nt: TGTGCCAGCAGGCCCGGGGGAGCTGGGGAGCAGTACTTC
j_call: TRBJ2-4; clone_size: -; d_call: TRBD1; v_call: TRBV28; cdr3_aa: CASSPWTGEAKNIQYF; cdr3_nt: TGTGCCAGCAGTCCCTGGACAGGGGAGGCCAAAAACATTCAGTACTTC
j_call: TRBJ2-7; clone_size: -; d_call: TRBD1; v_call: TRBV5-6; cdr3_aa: CASSFGTGTHEQYF; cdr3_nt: TGTGCCAGCAGCTTTGGGACAGGGACCCACGAGCAGTACTTC
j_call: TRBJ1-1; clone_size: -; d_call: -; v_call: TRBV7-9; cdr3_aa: CASSPRVTGEAFF; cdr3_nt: TGTGCCAGCTCCCCCCGGGTGACCGGTGAAGCTTTCTTT
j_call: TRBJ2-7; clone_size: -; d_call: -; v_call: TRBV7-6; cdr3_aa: CASSLGPSQGTYEQYF; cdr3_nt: TGTGCCAGCAGCTTGGGTCCCTCCCAGGGGACCTACGAGCAGTACTTC
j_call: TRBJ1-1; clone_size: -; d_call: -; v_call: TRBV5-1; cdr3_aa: CASSFSGTPGTEAFF; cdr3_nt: TGCGCCAGCAGCTTCTCCGGGACACCAGGCACTGAAGCTTTCTTT
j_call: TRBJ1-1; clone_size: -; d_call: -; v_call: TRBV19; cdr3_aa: CASTWASEAFF; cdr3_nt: TGTGCCAGTACTTGGGCGTCTGAAGCTTTCTTT
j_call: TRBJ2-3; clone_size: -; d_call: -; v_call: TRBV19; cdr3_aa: CASSTGVGDTQYF; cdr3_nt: TGTGCCAGCTCCACCGGGGTAGGAGATACGCAGTATTTT
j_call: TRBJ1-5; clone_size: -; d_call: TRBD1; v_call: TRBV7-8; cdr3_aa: CASSLDRGQGNQPQHF; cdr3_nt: TGTGCCAGCAGCTTGGACAGGGGTCAAGGAAATCAGCCCCAGCATTTT
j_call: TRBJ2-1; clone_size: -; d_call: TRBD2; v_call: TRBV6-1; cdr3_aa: CASTAGGPYNEQFF; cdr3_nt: TGTGCCAGCACGGCGGGAGGGCCCTACAATGAGCAGTTCTTC
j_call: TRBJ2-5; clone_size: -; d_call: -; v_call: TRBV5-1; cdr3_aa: CASSFGAVQETQYF; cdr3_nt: TGCGCCAGCAGCTTTGGGGCAGTACAAGAGACCCAGTACTTC
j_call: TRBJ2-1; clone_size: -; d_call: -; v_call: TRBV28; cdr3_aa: CASIGGGQQFF; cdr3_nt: TGTGCCAGCATTGGTGGGGGCCAGCAGTTCTTC
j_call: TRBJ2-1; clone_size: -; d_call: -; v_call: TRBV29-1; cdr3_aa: CSVDRRGNNEQFF; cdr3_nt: TGCAGCGTTGATCGGAGGGGAAACAATGAGCAGTTCTTC
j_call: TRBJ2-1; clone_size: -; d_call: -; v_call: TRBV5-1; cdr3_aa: CASRQTGNEQFF; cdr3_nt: TGCGCCAGCAGACAGACAGGTAATGAGCAGTTCTTC
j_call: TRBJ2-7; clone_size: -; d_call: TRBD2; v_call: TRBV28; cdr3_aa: CASTIGLAGVYEQYF; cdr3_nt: TGTGCCAGCACCATAGGACTAGCGGGAGTCTACGAGCAGTACTTC